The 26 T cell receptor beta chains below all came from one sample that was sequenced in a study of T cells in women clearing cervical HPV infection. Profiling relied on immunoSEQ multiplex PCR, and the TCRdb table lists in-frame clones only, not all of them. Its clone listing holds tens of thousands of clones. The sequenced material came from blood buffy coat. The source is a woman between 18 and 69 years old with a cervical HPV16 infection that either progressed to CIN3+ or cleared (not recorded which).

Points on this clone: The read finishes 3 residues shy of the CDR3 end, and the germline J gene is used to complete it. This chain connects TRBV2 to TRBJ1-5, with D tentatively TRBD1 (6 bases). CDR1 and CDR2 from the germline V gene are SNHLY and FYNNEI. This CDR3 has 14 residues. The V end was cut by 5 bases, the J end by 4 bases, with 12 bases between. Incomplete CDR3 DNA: TGTGCCAGCAGTCGAGGGGGTCGTAATCAGCCC. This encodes CASSRGGRNQP. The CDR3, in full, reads CASSRGGRNQPQHF.

The CDR3 loop reads CAWSTQVVDEAFF. The CDR3 DNA, read in part, is TGTGCCTGGAGTACCCAGGTAGTGGATGAA. The chain is built from TRBV30 and TRBJ1-1; D is unclear. The CDR3 is cut off 3 residues early in the read; its end comes from the germline J gene. Germline V lookup: CDR1 GTSNPN, CDR2 SVGIG (reference sequence). The CDR3 length is 13 residues. V lost 2 bases to trimming and J lost 7 bases, with 14 bases between them.

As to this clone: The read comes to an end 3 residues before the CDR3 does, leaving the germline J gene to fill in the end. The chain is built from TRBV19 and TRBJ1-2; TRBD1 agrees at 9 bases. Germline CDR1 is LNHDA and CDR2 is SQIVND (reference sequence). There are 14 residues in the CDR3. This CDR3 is CASSIRDRDYDYTF. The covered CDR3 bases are TGTGCCAGTAGTATCCGGGACAGGGACTACGAC.

CDR3 residues: CASSPRVAGVGAFF. The covered CDR3 bases are TGTGCCAGCAGCCCGCGGGTAGCGGGGGTGGGA. The gene calls are TRBV11-2 and TRBJ1-1; maybe TRBD1 (5 bases). The read falls 3 residues short of the CDR3 end, and the missing part is taken from the germline J gene. Germline CDR1 reads SGHAT; CDR2 reads FQNNGV. The CDR3 is 14 residues long.

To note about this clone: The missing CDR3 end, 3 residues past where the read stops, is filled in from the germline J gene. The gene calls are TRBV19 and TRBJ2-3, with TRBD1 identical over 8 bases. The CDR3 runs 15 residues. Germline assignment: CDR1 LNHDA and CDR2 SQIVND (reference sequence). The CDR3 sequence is CASSPQGAAFQPQYF. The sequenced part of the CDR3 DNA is TGTGCCAGTAGTCCCCAGGGGGCTGCCTTTCAGCCG.

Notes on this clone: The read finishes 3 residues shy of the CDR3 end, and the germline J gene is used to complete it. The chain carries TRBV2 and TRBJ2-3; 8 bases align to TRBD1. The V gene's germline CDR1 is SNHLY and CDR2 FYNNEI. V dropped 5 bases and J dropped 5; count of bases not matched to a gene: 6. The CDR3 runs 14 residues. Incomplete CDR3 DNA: TGTGCCAGCAGTTCACAGGGGGTGGAAGATACG. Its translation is CASSSQGVEDT. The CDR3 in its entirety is CASSSQGVEDTQYF.

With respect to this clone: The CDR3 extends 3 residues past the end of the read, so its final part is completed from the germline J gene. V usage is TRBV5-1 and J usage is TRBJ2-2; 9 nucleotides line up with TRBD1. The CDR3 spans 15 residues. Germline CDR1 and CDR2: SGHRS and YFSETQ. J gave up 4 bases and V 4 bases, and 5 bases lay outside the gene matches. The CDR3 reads CASSPGTGSTGELFF. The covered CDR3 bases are TGCGCCAGCAGCCCGGGGACAGGGAGCACCGGGGAG.

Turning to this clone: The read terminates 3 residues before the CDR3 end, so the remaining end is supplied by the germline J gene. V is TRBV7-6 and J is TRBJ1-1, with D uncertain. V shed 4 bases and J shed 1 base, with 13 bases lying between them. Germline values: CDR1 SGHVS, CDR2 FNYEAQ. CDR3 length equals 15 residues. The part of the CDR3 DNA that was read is TGTGCCAGCAGCTCCTTTGGTGTGGCGAACACTGAA. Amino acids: CASSSFGVANTE. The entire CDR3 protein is CASSSFGVANTEAFF.

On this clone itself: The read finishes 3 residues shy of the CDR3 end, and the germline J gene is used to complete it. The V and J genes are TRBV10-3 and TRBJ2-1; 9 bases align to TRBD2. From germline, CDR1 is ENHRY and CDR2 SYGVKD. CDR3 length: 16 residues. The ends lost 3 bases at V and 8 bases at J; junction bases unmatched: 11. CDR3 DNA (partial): TGTGCCATCAGTGACGACGGTCGGGTAGCGGGGGATGAG. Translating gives CAISDDGRVAGDE. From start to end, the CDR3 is CAISDDGRVAGDEQFF.

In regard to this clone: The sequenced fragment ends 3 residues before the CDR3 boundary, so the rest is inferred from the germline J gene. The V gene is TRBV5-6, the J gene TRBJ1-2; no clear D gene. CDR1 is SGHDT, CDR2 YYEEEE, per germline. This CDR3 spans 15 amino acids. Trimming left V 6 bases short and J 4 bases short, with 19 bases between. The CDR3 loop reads CASILGADELYGYTF. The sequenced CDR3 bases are TGTGCCAGCATTCTGGGAGCGGATGAACTCTATGGC.

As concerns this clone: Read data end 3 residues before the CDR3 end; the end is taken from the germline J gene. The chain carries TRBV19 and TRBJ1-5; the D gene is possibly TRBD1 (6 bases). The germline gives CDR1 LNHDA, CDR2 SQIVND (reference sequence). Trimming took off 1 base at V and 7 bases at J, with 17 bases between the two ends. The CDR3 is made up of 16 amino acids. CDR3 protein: CASSIGGNRVEQPQHF. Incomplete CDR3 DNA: TGTGCCAGTAGTATAGGGGGAAACAGGGTGGAGCAGCCC.

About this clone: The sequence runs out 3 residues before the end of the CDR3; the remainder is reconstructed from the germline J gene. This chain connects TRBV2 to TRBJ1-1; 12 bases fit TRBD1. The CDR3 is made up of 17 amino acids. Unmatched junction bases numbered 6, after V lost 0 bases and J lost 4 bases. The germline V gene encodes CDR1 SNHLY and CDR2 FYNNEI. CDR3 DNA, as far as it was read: TGTGCCAGCAGTGAAGCACGTATGGGACAGGGGGCCACTGAA. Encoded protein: CASSEARMGQGATE. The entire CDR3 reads CASSEARMGQGATEAFF.

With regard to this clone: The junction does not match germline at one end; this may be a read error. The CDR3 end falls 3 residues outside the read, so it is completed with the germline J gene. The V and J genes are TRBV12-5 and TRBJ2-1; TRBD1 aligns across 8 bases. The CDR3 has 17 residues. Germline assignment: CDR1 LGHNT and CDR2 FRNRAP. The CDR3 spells CVSGLVRPRGLLNEQFF. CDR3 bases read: TGTGTTAGTGGTTTGGTACGGCCCAGGGGGCTACTCAATGAG.

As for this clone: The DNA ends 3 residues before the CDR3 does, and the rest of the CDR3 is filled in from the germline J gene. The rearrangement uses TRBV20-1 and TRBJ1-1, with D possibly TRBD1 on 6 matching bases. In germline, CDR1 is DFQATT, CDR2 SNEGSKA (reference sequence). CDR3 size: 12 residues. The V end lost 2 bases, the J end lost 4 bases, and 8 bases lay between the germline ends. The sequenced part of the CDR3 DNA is TGCAGTGCTAGAACGGACAGCACTGAA. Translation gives CSARTDSTE. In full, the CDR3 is CSARTDSTEAFF.

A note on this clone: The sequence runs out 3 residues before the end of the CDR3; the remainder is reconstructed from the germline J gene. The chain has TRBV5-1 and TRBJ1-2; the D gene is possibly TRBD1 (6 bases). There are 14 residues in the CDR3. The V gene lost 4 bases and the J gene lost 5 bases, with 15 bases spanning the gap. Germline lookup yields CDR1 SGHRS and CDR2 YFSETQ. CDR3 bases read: TGCGCCAGCAGCCTCGTCATAGGGGGTTATGGC. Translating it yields CASSLVIGGYG. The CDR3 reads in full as CASSLVIGGYGYTF. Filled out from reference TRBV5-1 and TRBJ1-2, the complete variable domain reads KAGVTQTPRYLIKTRGQQVTLSCSPISGHRSVSWYQQTPGQGLQFLFEYFSETQRNKGNFPGRFSGRQFSNSRSEMNVSTLELGDSALYLCASSLVIGGYGYTFGSGTRLTVV.

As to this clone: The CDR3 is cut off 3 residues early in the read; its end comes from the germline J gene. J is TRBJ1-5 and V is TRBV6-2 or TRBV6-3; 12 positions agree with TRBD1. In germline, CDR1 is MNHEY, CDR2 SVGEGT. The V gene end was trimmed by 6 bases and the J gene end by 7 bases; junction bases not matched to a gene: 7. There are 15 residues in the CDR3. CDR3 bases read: TGTGCCAGCAGCCCGGGACAGGGGGCTCGGCAGCCC. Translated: CASSPGQGARQP. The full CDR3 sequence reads CASSPGQGARQPQHF.

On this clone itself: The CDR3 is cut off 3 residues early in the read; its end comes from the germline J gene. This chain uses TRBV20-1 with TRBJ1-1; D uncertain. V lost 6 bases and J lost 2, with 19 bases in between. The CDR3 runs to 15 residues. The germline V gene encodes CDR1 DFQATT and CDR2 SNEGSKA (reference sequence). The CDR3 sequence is CSARRTGNLNTEAFF. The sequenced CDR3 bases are TGCAGTGCCCGTAGGACGGGGAATCTTAACACTGAA.

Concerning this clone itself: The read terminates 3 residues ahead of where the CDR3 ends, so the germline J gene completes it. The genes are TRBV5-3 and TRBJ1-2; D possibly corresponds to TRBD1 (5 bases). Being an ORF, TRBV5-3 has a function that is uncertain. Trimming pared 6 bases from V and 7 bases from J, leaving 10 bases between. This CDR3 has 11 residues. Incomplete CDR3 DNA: TGTGCCAGAAACCCGGACACTGGC. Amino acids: CARNPDTG. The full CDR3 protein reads CARNPDTGYTF.

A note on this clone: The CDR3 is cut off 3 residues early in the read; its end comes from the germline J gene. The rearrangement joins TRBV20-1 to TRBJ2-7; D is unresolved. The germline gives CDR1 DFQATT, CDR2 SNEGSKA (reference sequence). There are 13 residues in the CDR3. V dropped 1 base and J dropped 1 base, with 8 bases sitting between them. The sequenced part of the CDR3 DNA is TGCAGTGCTAGAGGACTTCTTTCCTACGAG. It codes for CSARGLLSYE. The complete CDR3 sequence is CSARGLLSYEQYF.

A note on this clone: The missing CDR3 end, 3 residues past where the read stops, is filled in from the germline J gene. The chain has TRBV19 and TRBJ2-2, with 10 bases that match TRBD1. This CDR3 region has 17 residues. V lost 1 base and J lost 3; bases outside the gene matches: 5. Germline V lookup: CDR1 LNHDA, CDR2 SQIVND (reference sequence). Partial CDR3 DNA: TGTGCCAGTAGTATAGGTTTTGGGACAGGGGACACCGGGGAG. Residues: CASSIGFGTGDTGE. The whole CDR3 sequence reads CASSIGFGTGDTGELFF.

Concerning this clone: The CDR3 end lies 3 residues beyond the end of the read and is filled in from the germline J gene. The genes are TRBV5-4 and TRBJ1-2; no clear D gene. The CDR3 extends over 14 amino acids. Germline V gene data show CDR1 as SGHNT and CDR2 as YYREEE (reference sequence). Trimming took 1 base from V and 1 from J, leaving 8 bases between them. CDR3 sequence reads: CASSLMTLNYGYTF. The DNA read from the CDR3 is TGTGCCAGCAGCTTGATGACACTTAACTATGGC.

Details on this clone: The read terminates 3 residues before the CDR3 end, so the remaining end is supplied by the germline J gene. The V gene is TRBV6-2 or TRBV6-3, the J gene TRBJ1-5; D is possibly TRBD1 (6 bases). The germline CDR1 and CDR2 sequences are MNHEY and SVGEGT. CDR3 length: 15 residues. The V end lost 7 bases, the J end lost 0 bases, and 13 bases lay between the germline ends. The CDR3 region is CASKSGGGSNQPQHF. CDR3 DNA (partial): TGTGCCAGCAAGTCGGGAGGGGGTAGCAATCAGCCC.

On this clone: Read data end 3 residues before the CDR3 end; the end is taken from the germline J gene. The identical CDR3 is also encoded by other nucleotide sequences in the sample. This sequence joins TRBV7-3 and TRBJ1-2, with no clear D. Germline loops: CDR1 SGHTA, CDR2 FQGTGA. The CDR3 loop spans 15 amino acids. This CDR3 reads CASSLGPSGFYDYTF. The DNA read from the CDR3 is TGTGCCAGCAGCTTGGGCCCTAGCGGCTTCTACGAC.

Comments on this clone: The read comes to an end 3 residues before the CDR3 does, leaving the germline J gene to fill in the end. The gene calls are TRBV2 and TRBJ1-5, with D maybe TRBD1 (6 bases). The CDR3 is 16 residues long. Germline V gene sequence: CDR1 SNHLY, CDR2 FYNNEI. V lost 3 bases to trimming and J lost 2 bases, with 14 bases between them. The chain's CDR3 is CASSDGGGWRNQPQHF. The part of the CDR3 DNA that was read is TGTGCCAGCAGTGATGGGGGGGGCTGGCGCAATCAGCCC.

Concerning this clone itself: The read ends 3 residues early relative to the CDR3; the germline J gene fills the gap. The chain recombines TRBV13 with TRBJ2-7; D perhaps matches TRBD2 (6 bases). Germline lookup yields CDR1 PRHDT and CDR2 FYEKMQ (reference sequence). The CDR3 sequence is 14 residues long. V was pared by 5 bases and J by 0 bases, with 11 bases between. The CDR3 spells CASSQGLNSYEQYF. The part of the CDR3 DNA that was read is TGTGCCAGCAGCCAGGGACTGAACTCCTACGAG.

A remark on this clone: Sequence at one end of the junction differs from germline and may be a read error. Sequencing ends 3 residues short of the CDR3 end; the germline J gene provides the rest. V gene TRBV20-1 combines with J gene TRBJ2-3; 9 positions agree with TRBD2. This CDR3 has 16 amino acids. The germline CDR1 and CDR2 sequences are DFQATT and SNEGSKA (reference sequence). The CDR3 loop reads CSASGPGLAGTETQYF. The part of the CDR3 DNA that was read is TGCAGTGCTAGTGGCCCCGGCCTAGCGGGGACAGAGACG.